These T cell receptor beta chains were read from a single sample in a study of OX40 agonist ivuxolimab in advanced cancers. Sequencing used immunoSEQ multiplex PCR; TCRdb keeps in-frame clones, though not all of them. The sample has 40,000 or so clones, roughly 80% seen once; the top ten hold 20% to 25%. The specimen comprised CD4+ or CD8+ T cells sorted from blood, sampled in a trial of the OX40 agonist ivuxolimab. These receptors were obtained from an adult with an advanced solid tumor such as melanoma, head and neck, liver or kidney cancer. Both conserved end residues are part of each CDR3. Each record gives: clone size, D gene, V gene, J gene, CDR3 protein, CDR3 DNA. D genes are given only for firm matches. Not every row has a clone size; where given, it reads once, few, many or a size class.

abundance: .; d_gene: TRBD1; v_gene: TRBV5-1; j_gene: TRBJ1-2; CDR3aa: CASSLEGQHYGYTF; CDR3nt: TGCGCCAGCAGCTTGGAGGGACAGCACTATGGCTACACCTTC
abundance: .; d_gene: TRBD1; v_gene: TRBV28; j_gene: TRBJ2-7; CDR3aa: CASSPTGGGREQYF; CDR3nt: TGTGCCAGCAGTCCGACAGGGGGCGGCCGGGAGCAGTACTTC
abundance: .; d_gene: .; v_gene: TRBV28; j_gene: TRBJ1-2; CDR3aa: CASRPPQAYGYTF; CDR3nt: TGTGCCAGCAGACCTCCTCAGGCCTATGGCTACACCTTC
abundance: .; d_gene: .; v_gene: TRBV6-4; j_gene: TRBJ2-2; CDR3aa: CASSVGSGPNTGELFF; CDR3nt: TGTGCCAGCAGTGTCGGTAGCGGCCCGAACACCGGGGAGCTGTTTTTT
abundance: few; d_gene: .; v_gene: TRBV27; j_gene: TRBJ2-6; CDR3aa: CASRTPSSGANVLTF; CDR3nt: TGTGCCAGCAGAACCCCTTCCTCTGGGGCCAACGTCCTGACTTTC
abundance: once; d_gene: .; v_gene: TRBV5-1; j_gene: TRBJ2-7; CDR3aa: CASSQDGFYEQYF; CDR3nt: TGCGCCAGCAGCCAAGACGGCTTCTACGAGCAGTACTTC
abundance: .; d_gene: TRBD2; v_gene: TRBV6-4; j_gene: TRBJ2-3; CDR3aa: CASIRVASGTSSHTQYF; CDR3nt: TGTGCCAGCATTAGGGTGGCTAGCGGGACATCCTCCCATACGCAGTATTTT
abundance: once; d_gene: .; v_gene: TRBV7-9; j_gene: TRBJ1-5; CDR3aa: CASSALDGHSNQPQHF; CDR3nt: TGTGCCAGCAGCGCCTTGGACGGCCATAGCAATCAGCCCCAGCATTTT
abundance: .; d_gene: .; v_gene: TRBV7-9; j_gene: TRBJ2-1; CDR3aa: CASSLADLTNEQFF; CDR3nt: TGTGCCAGCAGCTTAGCCGACCTAACCAATGAGCAGTTCTTC
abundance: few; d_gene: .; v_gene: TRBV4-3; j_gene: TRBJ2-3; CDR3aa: CASSRGSGDTQYF; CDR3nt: TGCGCCAGCAGCCGGGGGAGTGGAGATACGCAGTATTTT
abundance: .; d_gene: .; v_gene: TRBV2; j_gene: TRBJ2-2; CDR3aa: CASSPAGLGELFF; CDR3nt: TGTGCCAGCAGCCCGGCAGGGCTCGGGGAGCTGTTTTTT
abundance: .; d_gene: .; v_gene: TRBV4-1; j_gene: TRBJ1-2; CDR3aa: CASSQDEGAGLGYGYTF; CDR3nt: TGCGCCAGCAGCCAAGACGAAGGGGCAGGGCTCGGCTATGGCTACACCTTC
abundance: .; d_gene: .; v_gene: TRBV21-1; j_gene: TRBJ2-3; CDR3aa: CASSRGLAGGPNTDTQYF; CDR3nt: TGTGCCAGCAGCAGGGGACTAGCGGGAGGGCCAAACACAGATACGCAGTATTTT
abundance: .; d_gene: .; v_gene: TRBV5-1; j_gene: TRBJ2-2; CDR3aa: CASSLDRGNTGELFF; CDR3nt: TGCGCCAGCAGCTTGGATCGGGGGAACACCGGGGAGCTGTTTTTT
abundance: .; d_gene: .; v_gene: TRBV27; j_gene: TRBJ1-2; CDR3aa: CASSLVGQNYGYTF; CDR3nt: TGTGCCAGCAGTTTGGTCGGACAGAACTATGGCTACACCTTC
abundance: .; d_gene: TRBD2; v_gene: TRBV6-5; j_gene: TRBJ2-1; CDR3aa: CASSRTSGVSEQFF; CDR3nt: TGTGCCAGCAGCCGGACTAGCGGGGTGAGTGAGCAGTTCTTC
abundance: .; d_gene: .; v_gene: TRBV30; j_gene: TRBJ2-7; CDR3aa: CAWSRRDEQYF; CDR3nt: TGTGCCTGGAGTCGCAGGGACGAGCAGTACTTC
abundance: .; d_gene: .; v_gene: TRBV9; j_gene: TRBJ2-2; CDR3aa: CASSRGLNTGELFF; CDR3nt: TGTGCCAGCAGTAGGGGACTGAACACCGGGGAGCTGTTTTTT
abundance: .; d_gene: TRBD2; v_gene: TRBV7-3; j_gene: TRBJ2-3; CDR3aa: CASSLIAGGTDTQYF; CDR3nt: TGTGCCAGCAGCTTAATTGCGGGGGGTACAGATACGCAGTATTTT
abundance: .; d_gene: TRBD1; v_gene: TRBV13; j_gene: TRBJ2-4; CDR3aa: CASSSGQGVALYF; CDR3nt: TGTGCCAGCAGCTCGGGACAGGGGGTTGCCTTGTACTTC
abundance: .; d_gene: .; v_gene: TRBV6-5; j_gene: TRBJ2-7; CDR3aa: CASTSPSGSYEQYF; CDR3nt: TGTGCCAGCACCTCTCCGAGCGGCAGCTACGAGCAGTACTTC
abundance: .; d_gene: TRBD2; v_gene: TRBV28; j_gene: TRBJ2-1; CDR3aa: CASSLSFPASGRREQFF; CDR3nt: TGTGCCAGCAGTTTATCCTTCCCGGCTAGCGGGAGAAGGGAGCAGTTCTTC
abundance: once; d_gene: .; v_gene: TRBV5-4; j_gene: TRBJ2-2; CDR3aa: CASSLPQKNTGELFF; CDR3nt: TGTGCCAGCAGCTTGCCCCAGAAGAACACCGGGGAGCTGTTTTTT
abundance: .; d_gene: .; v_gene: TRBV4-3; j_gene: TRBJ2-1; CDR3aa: CASTRGPGGTYEQFF; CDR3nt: TGCGCCAGCACAAGGGGCCCGGGCGGGACTTATGAGCAGTTCTTC
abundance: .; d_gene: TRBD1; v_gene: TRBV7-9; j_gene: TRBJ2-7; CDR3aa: CASSSTGTGAYEQYF; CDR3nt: TGTGCCAGCAGCTCAACCGGGACAGGGGCCTACGAGCAGTACTTC
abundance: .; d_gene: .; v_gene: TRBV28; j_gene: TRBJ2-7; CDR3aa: CASSPAGYEQYF; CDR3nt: TGTGCCAGCAGCCCCGCCGGCTACGAGCAGTACTTC
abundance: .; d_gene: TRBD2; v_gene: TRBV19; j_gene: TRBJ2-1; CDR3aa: CASPPTGLAVSYNEQFF; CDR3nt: TGTGCCAGTCCCCCTACGGGACTAGCGGTTTCCTACAATGAGCAGTTCTTC
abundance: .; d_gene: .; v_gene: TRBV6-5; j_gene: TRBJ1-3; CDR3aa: CASKSGGRSGNTIYF; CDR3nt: TGTGCCAGCAAAAGCGGGGGGCGATCTGGAAACACCATATATTTT
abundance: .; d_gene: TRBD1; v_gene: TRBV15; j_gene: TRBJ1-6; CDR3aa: CATSRATGESPLHF; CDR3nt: TGTGCCACCAGCAGAGCAACAGGGGAATCACCCCTCCACTTT
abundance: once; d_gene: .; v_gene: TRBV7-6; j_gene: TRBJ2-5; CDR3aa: CASSRDSQETQYF; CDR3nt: TGTGCCAGCAGCCGAGATTCTCAAGAGACCCAGTACTTC
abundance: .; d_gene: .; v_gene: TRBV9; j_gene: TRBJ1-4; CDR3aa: CASSRFGVDEKLFF; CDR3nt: TGTGCCAGCAGCAGGTTCGGAGTCGACGAAAAACTGTTTTTT
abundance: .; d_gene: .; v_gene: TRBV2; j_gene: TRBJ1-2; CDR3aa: CANTDSYPNYGYTF; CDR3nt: TGTGCCAATACGGACAGCTACCCTAACTATGGCTACACCTTC
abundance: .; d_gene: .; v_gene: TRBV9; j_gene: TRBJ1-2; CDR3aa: CASSVESRIPNYGYTF; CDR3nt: TGTGCCAGCAGCGTAGAGAGCAGGATACCTAACTATGGCTACACCTTC